The 24 T cell receptor beta chains listed next were all sequenced from one sample in a study of T cells in localized non-small cell lung cancer. Profiled with immunoSEQ multiplex PCR; TCRdb holds only in-frame clones, not every one. The table shows fewer than 50,000 clones, with about nine tenths occurring only once. The sequencing here drew on peripheral blood mononuclear cells, taken before any cancer treatment. The receptor source for this set is a male donor at least 60 years old with stage II lung adenocarcinoma.

This chain joins TRBV19 and TRBJ1-5, with a possible D match to TRBD1 (5 bases). Deletions cut 2 bases from V and 2 bases from J, with 10 bases between. The CDR3 length is 15 residues. The germline V gene encodes CDR1 LNHDA and CDR2 SQIVND (reference sequence). In nucleotides, the CDR3 is TGTGCCAGTAGTATAAGGCAGGGACGCAATCAGCCCCAGCATTTT. This encodes CASSIRQGRNQPQHF.

In this sample, this clone turned up once. J is TRBJ2-3 and V is TRBV30, with 7 bases lining up with TRBD1. The CDR3 is 14 amino acids. J gave up 0 bases and V 8 bases, and 8 bases lay outside the gene matches. Germline assignment: CDR1 GTSNPN and CDR2 SVGIG (reference sequence). The CDR3, as DNA: TGTGCCGGGGACCGGACAGGCAGCACAGATACGCAGTATTTT. Its protein product is CAGDRTGSTDTQYF.

The chain has TRBV2 and TRBJ2-4, with D perhaps matching TRBD1 (5 bases). Trimming shortened V by 6 bases and J by 6 bases, and 12 bases separated the two germline ends. CDR3 length equals 13 residues. The germline V gene encodes CDR1 SNHLY and CDR2 FYNNEI. The CDR3 DNA follows: TGTGCCAGCAGGGGGAACCAGGGAAACATTCAGTACTTC. Its translation is CASRGNQGNIQYF.

The chain links TRBV5-1 to TRBJ2-7, with a possible D match to TRBD1 (5 bases). CDR3 length equals 14 residues. The germline V gene encodes CDR1 SGHRS and CDR2 YFSETQ. V was clipped by 4 bases and J by 5 bases, with 16 bases between them. In DNA form, the CDR3 reads TGCGCCAGCAGCGATAGCCAGGGTTCCCACGAGCAGTACTTC. The encoded protein is CASSDSQGSHEQYF.

This chain connects TRBV21-1 to TRBJ2-4. TRBV21-1 counts as a pseudogene. The CDR3 has 9 residues. CDR3 sequence (DNA): TGTGCCAGCGGGGACATTCAGTACTTC. Translated: CASGDIQYF.

The chain is built from TRBV13 and TRBJ1-4; unclear D gene. V dropped 0 bases and J dropped 4 bases, with 15 bases sitting between them. This CDR3 has 17 residues. The germline CDR1 and CDR2 sequences are PRHDT and FYEKMQ (reference sequence). This CDR3 is CASSLGVLGQDNEKLFF. The CDR3 DNA sequence: TGTGCCAGCAGCTTAGGGGTTTTAGGGCAGGATAATGAAAAACTGTTTTTT.

V is TRBV4-1 and J is TRBJ2-5; D tentatively fits TRBD1 or TRBD2 (6 bases each). The CDR3 runs to 16 residues. V was shortened by 6 bases and J by 5 bases, with 22 bases between the two germline ends. Germline V gene data show CDR1 as MGHRA and CDR2 as YSYEKL. CDR3 coding DNA: TGCGCCAGCAGTCCTCTCGTCGGGGGCCCCGCGGAGACCCAGTACTTC. Protein: CASSPLVGGPAETQYF.

The chain links TRBV5-1 to TRBJ2-7; D is perhaps TRBD1 (6 bases). CDR1 SGHRS and CDR2 YFSETQ come from the germline V gene. Trimming removed 5 bases from V and 7 bases from J, with 16 bases in between. There are 13 residues in the CDR3. The CDR3 nucleotides are TGCGCCAGCAGACCCGGGACATGGTTTGAGCAGTACTTC. Protein: CASRPGTWFEQYF.

This clone came up a few times. V is TRBV4-3 and J is TRBJ1-1; no clear D gene. This CDR3 is built from 13 residues. Trimming stripped 1 base from V and 6 bases from J, with 9 bases between. Germline CDR1 reads LGHNA; CDR2 reads YSLEER. This CDR3 is CASSQGRWAEAFF. For the CDR3, the DNA is TGCGCCAGCAGCCAAGGCCGGTGGGCTGAAGCTTTCTTT.

The J gene is TRBJ2-1, the V gene TRBV10-2, with 10 bases identical to TRBD1. Looked up from germline, CDR1 is WSHSY and CDR2 is SAAADI. There are 16 residues in the CDR3. V gave up 5 bases and J gave up 4 bases; unmatched junction bases: 8. The CDR3 DNA sequence: TGCGCCAGCAGTAAACGGGACAGGGGACCTTACAATGAGCAGTTCTTC. It is translated as CASSKRDRGPYNEQFF.

This chain joins TRBV10-3 and TRBJ1-1, with 9 positions matching TRBD1. The germline V gene encodes CDR1 ENHRY and CDR2 SYGVKD. The CDR3 runs 17 residues. The trim removed 10 bases at V and 2 bases at J, leaving 17 bases unmatched. CDR3 sequence reads: CATRGTGRNWGNTEAFF. The DNA of the CDR3 is TGTGCCACCAGAGGGACAGGGAGGAATTGGGGAAACACTGAAGCTTTCTTT.

This rearrangement joins TRBV19 to TRBJ1-2, with 8 bases matching TRBD1. The CDR3 has 16 amino acids. V was clipped by 4 bases and J by 8 bases; unmatched bases: 15. CDR1 and CDR2 from the germline V gene are LNHDA and SQIVND (reference sequence). In DNA, the CDR3 is TGTGCCAGTAGTACTTTCCGACAGGGGCCGCCCCCAGGCTACACCTTC. Its protein is CASSTFRQGPPPGYTF.

CDR3 residues: CASRGTVPTYEQYF. CDR3 DNA sequence: TGTGCCAGCCGCGGGACAGTGCCTACCTACGAGCAGTACTTC. The chain recombines TRBV19 with TRBJ2-7; D is perhaps TRBD1 (7 bases). The CDR3 contains 14 residues. Germline CDR1 is LNHDA and CDR2 is SQIVND (reference sequence). Trimming shortened V by 9 bases and J by 2 bases, and 17 bases separated the two germline ends.

The sample holds one count of this clone. The chain employs TRBV6-6 and TRBJ1-2, with TRBD1 matching 9 bases. The germline V gene has CDR1 MNHNY and CDR2 SVGAGI (reference sequence). With V trimmed by 6 bases and J by 6 bases, 5 bases remained unmatched. The CDR3 has 13 residues. The chain's CDR3 is CASRLGQGDGYTF. The CDR3 region has the DNA TGTGCCAGCAGACTGGGACAGGGAGATGGCTACACCTTC.

The chain couples TRBV5-6 to TRBJ2-5; perhaps D is TRBD1 or TRBD2 (6 bases each). The CDR3 is 16 amino acids. Germline loops: CDR1 SGHDT, CDR2 YYEEEE. V was clipped by 4 bases and J by 2 bases, with 18 bases between them. The CDR3 DNA reads as TGTGCCAGCAGCCCGGGGGCGGTTGGCAATCAAGAGACCCAGTACTTC. It specifies CASSPGAVGNQETQYF. Complete variable domain (other parts from reference TRBV5-6 and TRBJ2-5): DAGVTQSPTHLIKTRGQQVTLRCSPKSGHDTVSWYQQALGQGPQFIFQYYEEEERQRGNFPDRFSGHQFPNYSSELNVNALLLGDSALYLCASSPGAVGNQETQYFGPGTRLLVL.

V gene TRBV30 combines with J gene TRBJ1-2, with TRBD1 matching over 12 bases. This CDR3 region has 15 residues. J gave up 4 bases and V 0 bases, and 3 bases lay outside the gene matches. Germline V gene sequence: CDR1 GTSNPN, CDR2 SVGIG (reference sequence). CDR3 DNA: TGTGCCTGGAGTGTAGGGACAGGGGGCAGCTATGGCTACACCTTC. It codes for CAWSVGTGGSYGYTF.

The chain combines TRBV5-1 with TRBJ2-6; 7 nucleotides match TRBD1. This CDR3 has 17 residues. The V gene's germline CDR1 is SGHRS and CDR2 YFSETQ. Trimming removed 2 bases from V and 0 bases from J; junction bases left unmatched: 5. The CDR3 region has the DNA TGCGCCAGCAGCTTACAGGGGCCCAGCTCTGGGGCCAACGTCCTGACTTTC. Residues: CASSLQGPSSGANVLTF.

The rearrangement joins TRBV19 to TRBJ2-1; D unresolved. CDR1 and CDR2 (germline): LNHDA, SQIVND (reference sequence). V lost 4 bases and J 6 bases, leaving 13 bases between the germline ends. The CDR3 is 14 residues long. The chain's CDR3 is CASSNERNFNEQFF. The DNA of the CDR3 is TGTGCCAGTAGTAACGAGCGCAACTTCAATGAGCAGTTCTTC. The variable domain in full, completed from reference TRBV19 and TRBJ2-1, reads DGGITQSPKYLFRKEGQNVTLSCEQNLNHDAMYWYRQDPGQGLRLIYYSQIVNDFQKGDIAEGYSVSREKKESFPLTVTSAQKNPTAFYLCASSNERNFNEQFFGPGTRLTVL.

The chain employs TRBV6-6 and TRBJ1-2; the D is unclear. V lost 5 bases and J 5 bases, leaving 9 bases between the germline ends. Germline V gives CDR1 MNHNY, CDR2 SVGAGI (reference sequence). This CDR3 is 12 amino acids long. The CDR3 sequence is CASSPKEYGYTF. The CDR3 coding sequence is TGTGCCAGCAGTCCGAAGGAGTATGGCTACACCTTC.

The rearrangement uses TRBV28 and TRBJ1-2, with 8 positions matching TRBD1. The CDR3 has 13 residues. With V trimmed by 7 bases and J by 7 bases, 8 bases remained unmatched. Germline V gene lookup returns CDR1 MDHEN and CDR2 SYDVKM. The CDR3 here is CASTQDRVRGYTF. The CDR3 coding sequence is TGTGCCAGCACCCAGGACAGGGTGCGTGGCTACACCTTC.

This chain connects TRBV6-5 to TRBJ2-7; perhaps TRBD2 as D (5 bases). The better agreement between TRBJ2-5 and the DNA end casts doubt on the J call. This CDR3 has 11 residues. Germline CDR1 MNHEY, CDR2 SVGAGI. The CDR3 coding sequence is TGTGCCAGCAGTGAGAGCGGGACCCAGTACTTC. Translated: CASSESGTQYF.

In this sample, this clone turned up a few times. The rearrangement links TRBV10-3 to TRBJ1-2, with 7 bases that match TRBD1. CDR1 ENHRY and CDR2 SYGVKD come from the germline V gene. V lost 3 bases, J lost 6 bases, and 4 bases stayed unmatched. There are 13 residues in the CDR3. The chain's CDR3 is CAISEGQEDGYTF. CDR3 nucleotides: TGTGCCATCAGTGAAGGACAGGAGGATGGCTACACCTTC.

This clone is a singleton in its sample. V gene TRBV12-5 combines with J gene TRBJ2-1; no clear D. CDR1 LGHNT and CDR2 FRNRAP come from the germline V gene. The CDR3 length is 13 residues. Trimming removed 3 bases at V and 7 bases at J, with 10 bases between. CDR3 in amino acids: CASGFHEGNEQFF. The CDR3 nucleotides read TGTGCTAGTGGTTTCCATGAAGGGAATGAGCAGTTCTTC.

On this clone itself: A read error may account for a junction end that differs from germline. This CDR3 is also generated by other DNA sequences in the sample. The chain employs TRBV2 and TRBJ1-5; D is perhaps TRBD1 (5 bases). Germline V lookup: CDR1 SNHLY, CDR2 FYNNEI. The CDR3 covers 13 residues. The CDR3 nucleotides read TGTGCCAGCCGACAGAATAGCAATCAGCCCCAGCATTTC. It translates to CASRQNSNQPQHF.